This is a list of T cell receptor beta chains from one sample in a study of blood T cell repertoires in COVID-19. Only in-frame clones appear in the TCRdb table, and some are missing; sequencing was by immunoSEQ multiplex PCR. The table includes 200,000 to 250,000 clones, approximately 85% detected once. The sample taken for sequencing was peripheral blood. The receptors derive from an older man with acute or convalescent COVID-19. Each CDR3 is given with its conserved first and last residue. The order of the fields is D gene, clone size, V gene, J gene, CDR3 DNA, CDR3 protein. D genes are given only for firm matches. Size is stated for part of the rows, as once, few or many counts, or as a class when the clone is expanded.

TRBD2	NA	TRBV3-1/TRBV3-2	TRBJ2-2	TGTGCCAGCAGCCAAGTGGTTAGCGGGAGAGCCGGGGAGCTGTTTTTT	CASSQVVSGRAGELFF
TRBD1	NA	TRBV5-1	TRBJ1-4	TGCGCCAGCAGCTTAGGGGACAGGGGTGAAAAACTGTTTTTT	CASSLGDRGEKLFF
NA	NA	TRBV21-1	TRBJ1-6	TGTGCCAGCAGCAAAGGGGCTGAAGGGGATGATTCACCCCTCCACTTT	CASSKGAEGDDSPLHF
NA	few	TRBV6-6	TRBJ1-6	TGTGCCAGCAGTTACGGACAGTACGATTCACCCCTCCACTTT	CASSYGQYDSPLHF
NA	few	TRBV9	TRBJ2-3	TGTGCCAGCAGCGTAGGCGAAGATGATACGCAGTATTTT	CASSVGEDDTQYF
NA	NA	TRBV7-9	TRBJ2-2	TGTGCCAGCAGCTTACTCTCCAGCGGGGAGCTGTTTTTT	CASSLLSSGELFF
TRBD1	NA	TRBV3-1/TRBV3-2	TRBJ1-5	TGTGCCAGCAGCCATGGACAGGGCAACAATCAGCCCCAGCATTTT	CASSHGQGNNQPQHF
NA	NA	TRBV5-5	TRBJ2-5	TGTGCCAGCAGCTTGGATACCAACAATTGGACCCAGTACTTC	CASSLDTNNWTQYF
NA	NA	TRBV5-4	TRBJ1-2	TGTGCCAGCAGCCCACAGTCCTCTAACTATGGCTACACCTTC	CASSPQSSNYGYTF
NA	NA	TRBV2	TRBJ2-6	TGTGCCAGCTCGGGCTCTGGGGCCAACGTCCTGACTTTC	CASSGSGANVLTF
TRBD1	NA	TRBV9	TRBJ1-5	TGTGCCAGCAGCGCGGGACAGGGGGCTCGACAGCCCCAGCATTTT	CASSAGQGARQPQHF
NA	NA	TRBV5-1	TRBJ1-2	TGCGCCAGCAGCTTGTCCAGGGGCTATGGCTACACCTTC	CASSLSRGYGYTF
NA	NA	TRBV24-1	TRBJ1-1	TGTGCCACCAAGGCGGCGGGGGAATCCACTGAAGCTTTCTTT	CATKAAGESTEAFF
TRBD1	NA	TRBV4-1	TRBJ1-6	TGCGCCAGCAGCCAAGATACCCAAGGACAGGGGAGGGTACCCCTCCACTTT	CASSQDTQGQGRVPLHF
NA	NA	TRBV5-8	TRBJ1-2	TGTGCCAGCAGCTTTGGAGGGAGTAACTATGGCTACACCTTC	CASSFGGSNYGYTF
TRBD2	NA	TRBV7-7	TRBJ2-7	TGTGCTAGCAGCTTACGACTAGCGGGAGGGTACGAGCAGTACTTC	CASSLRLAGGYEQYF
NA	NA	TRBV28	TRBJ1-3	TGTGCCAGCAGTCTTGGAATGGGGGGAGGAAACACCATATATTTT	CASSLGMGGGNTIYF
NA	once	TRBV5-1	TRBJ1-1	TGCGCCAGCAGCGTACAGGGAATCGGTTCTGGGAACACTGAAGCTTTCTTT	CASSVQGIGSGNTEAFF
NA	NA	TRBV11-3	TRBJ1-3	TGTGCCAGCAGCTTCAGGGGAGGGCATGGAAACACCATATATTTT	CASSFRGGHGNTIYF
NA	few	TRBV2	TRBJ1-1	TGTGCCAGCAGTGAAGGTCGAGCGAACACTGAAGCTTTCTTT	CASSEGRANTEAFF
TRBD1	NA	TRBV7-2	TRBJ1-2	TGTGCCAGCAGCCACCCTATTGACAGGGCTCGTGTGGCTTACACCTTC	CASSHPIDRARVAYTF
TRBD1	NA	TRBV2	TRBJ1-5	TGTGCCAGCAGTGCTCCGGGACAGGGTAATCAGCCCCAGCATTTT	CASSAPGQGNQPQHF
TRBD1	NA	TRBV6-5	TRBJ1-2	TGTGCCAGCAGTTACCGGGACAGAGACTATGGCTACACCTTC	CASSYRDRDYGYTF
TRBD1	NA	TRBV5-1	TRBJ2-5	TGCGCCAGCAGCTTCGGGACAGCGCAAGAGACCCAGTACTTC	CASSFGTAQETQYF
TRBD1	NA	TRBV5-4	TRBJ2-2	TGTGCCAGCAGCTTACAAGACAGGGCTGGCGGGGAGCTGTTTTTT	CASSLQDRAGGELFF
TRBD2	NA	TRBV7-9	TRBJ2-1	TGTGCCAGCAGCTGGGGGGGACTAGCTGGTTCCTACAATGAGCAGTTCTTC	CASSWGGLAGSYNEQFF
NA	NA	TRBV3-1/TRBV3-2	TRBJ1-6	TGTGCCAGCAGCCAAGAGCCAGGGAAGGGTTCACCCCTCCACTTT	CASSQEPGKGSPLHF
NA	NA	TRBV2	TRBJ1-1	TGTGCCAGCAGTGGCCCGGGGAAGAAGGGCACTGAAGCTTTCTTT	CASSGPGKKGTEAFF
NA	NA	TRBV5-1	TRBJ2-3	TGCGCCAGCAGCTTGCCAGGTCGTAGCACAGATACGCAGTATTTT	CASSLPGRSTDTQYF
NA	NA	TRBV7-2	TRBJ2-1	TGTGCCAGCAACAGGGACACTATGTTCAATGAGCAGTTCTTC	CASNRDTMFNEQFF
NA	NA	TRBV19	TRBJ2-1	TGTGCCAGTAGTAGAGTTTACAATGAGCAGTTCTTC	CASSRVYNEQFF
NA	NA	TRBV6-5	TRBJ2-7	TGTGCCAGCATCAGGGTAAATAAGGACGAGCAGTACTTC	CASIRVNKDEQYF